Listed below are T cell receptor beta chains from one sample, sequenced in a study of blood T cell repertoires in COVID-19. The protocol was immunoSEQ multiplex PCR, while the TCRdb copy is restricted to in-frame clones and leaves out a portion. The sample consists of about 46,000 clones, roughly 90% of them appearing once. Input material: peripheral blood. The receptors come from a man between 60 and 75 years old with acute or convalescent COVID-19. The CDR3 runs from the conserved cysteine through the conserved F or W. Each record gives: J gene, V gene, D gene, clone size, CDR3 protein, CDR3 DNA. The D gene is left open where the match is weak. Clone sizes are given selectively: once, few, many, or a class where the clone is expanded.

>TRBJ2-3|TRBV11-3|TRBD2|NA
CASSLEGISGGTTDTQYF
TGTGCCAGCAGCTTAGAGGGTATAAGCGGGGGGACCACAGATACGCAGTATTTT
>TRBJ2-4|TRBV11-3|TRBD2|once
CASRSGGAKNIQYF
TGTGCCAGCAGATCGGGGGGAGCCAAAAACATTCAGTACTTC
>TRBJ2-3|TRBV18|NA|NA
CASSDNRADTQYF
TGTGCCAGCTCAGACAACCGCGCAGATACGCAGTATTTT
>TRBJ2-7|TRBV11-2|NA|NA
CASSSLRVRRDYEQYF
TGTGCCAGCAGCTCCTTAAGGGTCCGGAGGGATTACGAGCAGTACTTC
>TRBJ2-5|TRBV6-5|TRBD1|NA
CASSYSRGQYQETQYF
TGTGCCAGCAGTTACTCCAGGGGGCAGTACCAAGAGACCCAGTACTTC
>TRBJ1-1|TRBV7-2|NA|NA
CASSLMRTVPEAFF
TGTGCCAGCAGCTTAATGAGGACAGTCCCTGAAGCTTTCTTT
>TRBJ1-3|TRBV19|NA|NA
CASSIVSGNTIYF
TGTGCCAGTAGTATCGTCTCTGGAAACACCATATATTTT
>TRBJ2-5|TRBV19|TRBD2|NA
CASSILAGEETQYF
TGTGCCAGTAGTATTCTAGCGGGGGAAGAGACCCAGTACTTC
>TRBJ2-7|TRBV11-2|NA|NA
CASSLGAYEQYF
TGTGCCAGCAGCTTAGGCGCCTACGAGCAGTACTTC
>TRBJ1-5|TRBV5-5|NA|NA
CASSLEQGNNQPQHF
TGTGCCAGCAGCTTGGAGCAGGGGAACAATCAGCCCCAGCATTTT